The T cell receptor (beta chain) described here comes from a study of beta chain features in type 1 diabetes. Study context: In all, roughly 98,000,000 sorted cells from all samples were analyzed. Study results and limitations: Moderate but significant shortening of TCRB CDR3s was recorded in all four CD4+ subsets from Type 1 diabetes patients.

Expressed TCRB transcripts were sequenced after all isolated RNA was converted to cDNA. Profiling relied on immunoSEQ multiplex PCR, and the TCRdb table lists in-frame clones only, not all of them. The data contain about 340,000 clones, approximately 15% of them singletons. This CDR3 is built from 15 residues. The ends were cut back, 2 bases at V and 2 bases at J, with 13 bases in the middle. Germline values: CDR1 KGHSH, CDR2 LQKENI. This clone was seen only a few times. Its specificity is not known. The receptor's source is a woman between 18 and 29 years old with type 1 diabetes. Source material: naive CD4+ T cells from blood. The genes are TRBV18 and TRBJ2-7, with TRBD1 as a possible D gene (6 bases). CDR3 bases: TGTGCCAGCTCACCAGCCCTGGGGGCTACCTACGAGCAGTACTTC. Translated: CASSPALGATYEQYF.